These 5 T cell receptor beta chains were all obtained from the same sample, sequenced in a study of blood T cells in healthy people across ages. Using a J-beta primer mix together with a sample-barcoded 5' primer, a second PCR was run for roughly 7 to 12 cycles. TCRdb called the 5' RACE reads again in MiXCR, with one record for every CDR3 protein. Of about 1.8 million distinct CDR3 sequences in the sample, just under 50% were seen once. Sample: blood. Receptors originate from a woman in her 40s in good health.

There are a few counts of this clonotype. The chain combines TRBV7-6 with TRBJ2-1; TRBD1 might be the D (6 bases). The CDR3 has 11 residues. Germline CDR1 SGHVS, CDR2 FNYEAQ. V lost 5 bases and J lost 15, with 14 bases in between. The CDR3 coding sequence is TGTGCCAGCAGCCAAGGGGGTTTACTGTTCTTC. It translates to CASSQGGLLFF. Complete variable domain (other parts from reference TRBV7-6 and TRBJ2-1): GAGVSQSPRYKVTKRGQDVALRCDPISGHVSLYWYRQALGQGPEFLTYFNYEAQQDKSGLPNDRFSAERPEGSISTLTIQRTEQRDSAMYRCASSQGGLLFFGPGTRLTVL.

V usage is TRBV20-1 and J usage is TRBJ2-5, with D possibly TRBD1 on 6 matching bases. The CDR3 has 14 amino acids. The V end lost 6 bases, the J end lost 5 bases, and 19 bases lay between the germline ends. From germline, CDR1 is DFQATT and CDR2 SNEGSKA (reference sequence). CDR3 in DNA: TGCAGTGCCCTGCTGGACAGTTCGCAGGAGACCCAGTACTTC. This codes for CSALLDSSQETQYF.

V usage is TRBV7-8 and J usage is TRBJ1-1; TRBD1 might be the D (5 bases). From germline, CDR1 is SGHVS and CDR2 FQNEAQ. The CDR3 has 15 amino acids. V lost 2 bases and J 6 bases, leaving 16 bases between the germline ends. The CDR3 region is CASSLTRAGGAEAFF. The CDR3 DNA reads as TGTGCCAGCAGCTTAACCCGGGCTGGGGGGGCTGAAGCTTTCTTT.

V usage is TRBV20-1 and J usage is TRBJ2-7, with 9 bases aligning to TRBD2. The CDR3 extends over 14 amino acids. The germline V gene encodes CDR1 DFQATT and CDR2 SNEGSKA (reference sequence). V lost 1 base, J lost 3 bases, and 4 bases stayed unmatched. The CDR3 loop is CSARGLAVIYEQYF. The CDR3 region has the DNA TGCAGTGCTAGAGGACTAGCGGTAATCTACGAGCAGTACTTC.

This clonotype has a handful of counts. V gene TRBV27 combines with J gene TRBJ2-6, with D perhaps TRBD1 (6 bases). Deletions cut 5 bases from V and 0 bases from J, with 20 bases between. This CDR3 spans 19 amino acids. Germline values: CDR1 MNHEY, CDR2 SMNVEV (reference sequence). The CDR3 sequence: CASSIYRVGVNSGANVLTF. CDR3 nucleotides: TGTGCCAGCAGTATCTACAGGGTTGGGGTAAACTCTGGGGCCAACGTCCTGACTTTC.